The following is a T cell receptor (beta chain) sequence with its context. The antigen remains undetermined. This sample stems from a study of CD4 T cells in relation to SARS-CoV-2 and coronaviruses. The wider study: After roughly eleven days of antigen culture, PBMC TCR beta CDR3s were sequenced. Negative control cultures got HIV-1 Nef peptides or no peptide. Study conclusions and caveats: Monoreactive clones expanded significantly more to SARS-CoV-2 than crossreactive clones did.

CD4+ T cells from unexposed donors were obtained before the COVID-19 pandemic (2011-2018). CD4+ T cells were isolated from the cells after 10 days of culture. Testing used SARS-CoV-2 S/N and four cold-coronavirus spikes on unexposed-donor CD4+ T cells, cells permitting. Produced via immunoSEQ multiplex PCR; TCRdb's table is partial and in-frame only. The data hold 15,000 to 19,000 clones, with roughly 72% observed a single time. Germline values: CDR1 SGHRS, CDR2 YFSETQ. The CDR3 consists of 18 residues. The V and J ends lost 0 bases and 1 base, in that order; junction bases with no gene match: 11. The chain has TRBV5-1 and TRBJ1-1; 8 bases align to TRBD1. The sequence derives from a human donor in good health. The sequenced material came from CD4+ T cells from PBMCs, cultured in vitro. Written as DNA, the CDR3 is TGCGCCAGCAGCTTGGGAACCAGGTCAGGGGGCAGGAACACTGAAGCTTTCTTT. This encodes CASSLGTRSGGRNTEAFF. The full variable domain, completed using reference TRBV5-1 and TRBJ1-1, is KAGVTQTPRYLIKTRGQQVTLSCSPISGHRSVSWYQQTPGQGLQFLFEYFSETQRNKGNFPGRFSGRQFSNSRSEMNVSTLELGDSALYLCASSLGTRSGGRNTEAFFGQGTRLTVV.